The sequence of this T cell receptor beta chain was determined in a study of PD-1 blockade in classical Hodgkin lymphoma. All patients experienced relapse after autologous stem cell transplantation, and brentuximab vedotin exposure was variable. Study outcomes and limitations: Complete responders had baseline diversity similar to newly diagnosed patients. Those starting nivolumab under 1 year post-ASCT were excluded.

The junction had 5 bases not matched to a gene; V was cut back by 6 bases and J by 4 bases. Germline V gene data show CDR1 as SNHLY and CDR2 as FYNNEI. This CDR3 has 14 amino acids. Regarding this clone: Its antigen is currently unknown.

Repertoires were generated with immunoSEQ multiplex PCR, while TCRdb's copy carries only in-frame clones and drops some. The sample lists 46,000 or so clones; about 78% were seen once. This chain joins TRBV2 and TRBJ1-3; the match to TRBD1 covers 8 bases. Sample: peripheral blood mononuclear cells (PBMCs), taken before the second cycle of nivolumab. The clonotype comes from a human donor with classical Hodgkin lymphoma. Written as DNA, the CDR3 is TGTGCCAGCAGCGCAGGGGGCTCGGGAAACACCATATATTTT. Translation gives CASSAGGSGNTIYF.